The T cell receptor beta chain under discussion was sequenced for a study of blood T cell repertoires in COVID-19. Across the study: Samples came from the United States, Italy and Spain, spanning acute and convalescent COVID-19. Sources were T cells, B-cell-depleted T cells, or PBMCs; the material itself was cDNA or gDNA.

The CDR3 has 14 residues. Germline lookup yields CDR1 SGHRS and CDR2 YFSETQ. Trimming stripped 0 bases from V and 4 bases from J, with 8 bases between. Original processing methods: Using reference gene primer amplification, nucleated cell counts were estimated. Sequencing used immunoSEQ multiplex PCR; TCRdb keeps in-frame clones, though not all of them. Clonal size and the V and J genes are those of that table, whereas D and trimming came from the DNA. The table shows 250,000 to 400,000 clones, with 70% to 90% occurring only once. Those enrolled in Seattle joined during active infection and were followed longitudinally afterward. The count of this clone is one.

This clonotype was obtained from a woman younger than 45 with COVID-19, enrolled during active disease. The chain carries TRBV5-1 and TRBJ1-5; maybe TRBD1 (5 bases). Sample: peripheral blood. The CDR3 region is CASSLAAGNQPQHF. DNA of the CDR3: TGCGCCAGCAGCTTGGCGGCAGGGAATCAGCCCCAGCATTTT.